Following are 9 T cell receptor beta chains from one sample sequenced in a study of blood T cell repertoires in COVID-19. The repertoire was sequenced with immunoSEQ multiplex PCR; TCRdb's copy has only in-frame clones and lacks some. The data show 310,000 or so clones, more than 75% seen once. Sequencing input: peripheral blood. These receptors were taken from a woman aged 50 to 60 with acute or convalescent COVID-19.

The chain couples TRBV7-3 to TRBJ1-1; TRBD1 agrees at 8 bases. CDR3 length: 15 amino acids. Germline V gene sequence: CDR1 SGHTA, CDR2 FQGTGA. J lost 6 bases, V lost 5 bases, and 11 bases had no gene match. The CDR3 region is CASSDSTRGLAEAFF. The CDR3 DNA is TGTGCCAGCAGCGACTCCACCAGGGGGCTCGCTGAAGCTTTCTTT.

The chain links TRBV2 to TRBJ2-1; 15 bases fit TRBD2. The germline V gene has CDR1 SNHLY and CDR2 FYNNEI. The CDR3 is 17 residues long. V gave up 6 bases and J gave up 6 bases; unmatched junction bases: 9. The CDR3 here is CASRGLAGGARANEQFF. The CDR3 coding sequence is TGTGCCAGCAGGGGACTAGCGGGGGGCGCCCGGGCCAATGAGCAGTTCTTC.

The CDR3 protein is CASSILGLNYGYTF. CDR3 nucleotide sequence: TGTGCCAGTAGTATCTTGGGCCTCAACTATGGCTACACCTTC. The rearrangement uses TRBV19 and TRBJ1-2; D gene ambiguous. Between the trimmed V and J ends, which lost 3 bases and 2 bases, there was a span of 10 bases. Germline V gene lookup returns CDR1 LNHDA and CDR2 SQIVND (reference sequence). The CDR3 runs 14 residues.

V and J are TRBV4-2 and TRBJ2-3; 12 nucleotides align to TRBD2. The V and J ends lost 3 bases and 4 bases, in that order; junction bases with no gene match: 11. The germline CDR1 and CDR2 sequences are LGHNA and YNFKEQ. The CDR3 has 18 residues. In nucleotides, the CDR3 is TGTGCCAGCAGCCATCTGACGGCTAGCGGGAGGGCCGCAGATACGCAGTATTTT. Encoded protein: CASSHLTASGRAADTQYF.

In regard to this clone: An end of the junction does not agree with germline; a read error may underlie this. V gene TRBV24-1 combines with J gene TRBJ1-5; D is possibly TRBD1 (6 bases). The CDR3 sequence is 12 residues long. Germline V CDR1 and CDR2: KGHDR, SFDVKD. The CDR3 here is CAISRGNQPQHF. The CDR3 bases are TGTGCCATCAGTAGGGGGAATCAGCCCCAGCATTTT.

This sequence joins TRBV3-1 (or the pseudogene TRBV3-2) and TRBJ2-7, with D maybe TRBD2 (5 bases). Germline CDR1 and CDR2: LGHDT and YNNKEL (reference sequence). This CDR3 comprises 16 residues. Trimming stripped 4 bases from V and 4 bases from J, with 20 bases between. The CDR3 DNA is TGTGCCAGCAGCCCCCAGTTGGCTAGCCCTCGGTACGAGCAGTACTTC. Protein: CASSPQLASPRYEQYF.

The chain uses TRBV6-5 and TRBJ2-7, with D possibly being TRBD2 (7 bases). Trimming stripped 5 bases from V and 3 bases from J, with 17 bases between. This CDR3 region has 15 residues. Germline V lookup: CDR1 MNHEY, CDR2 SVGAGI. CDR3 sequence (DNA): TGTGCCAGCAGTCCCTCGGGGGAGGGGGTCTACGAGCAGTACTTC. Translating it yields CASSPSGEGVYEQYF.

This chain uses TRBV27 with TRBJ2-7, with D perhaps TRBD2 (6 bases). In germline, CDR1 is MNHEY, CDR2 SMNVEV (reference sequence). There are 13 residues in the CDR3. Trimming took 2 bases from V and 4 from J, leaving 9 bases between them. The CDR3 sequence: CASSLRGGYEQYF. As DNA, the CDR3 is TGTGCCAGCAGTTTAAGGGGAGGTTACGAGCAGTACTTC.

The chain links TRBV2 to TRBJ1-5, with TRBD1 matching over 12 bases. Germline-derived CDR1 and CDR2 are SNHLY and FYNNEI. With 6 bases clipped from V and 6 bases from J, the junction kept 3 bases outside the gene matches. The CDR3 covers 14 residues. The chain's CDR3 is CASSGTGGSQPQHF. The CDR3 DNA reads as TGTGCCAGCAGCGGGACAGGGGGCAGTCAGCCCCAGCATTTT.